The 27 T cell receptor beta chains listed next were all sequenced from one sample in a study of shared clonotypes between healthy human individuals. The data were produced by immunoSEQ multiplex PCR, yet TCRdb's version contains in-frame clones alone and is incomplete. The sample consists of some 530,000 clones, roughly 80% of them appearing once. Sequences were obtained from PBMCs. The receptors were gathered from a woman aged 40 to 50 in good health. Some clones in this sample may be carry-over from other donors' samples.

The CDR3 reads CASRAGTSLSYEQYF. The CDR3 DNA reads as TGCGCCAGCAGAGCCGGAACCTCACTCTCCTACGAGCAGTACTTC. The J gene is TRBJ2-7, the V gene TRBV5-1, with D unclear. Germline CDR1 reads SGHRS; CDR2 reads YFSETQ. The V end lost 5 bases, the J end lost 0 bases, and 15 bases lay between the germline ends. CDR3 length: 15 amino acids. Filled out from reference TRBV5-1 and TRBJ2-7, the complete variable domain reads KAGVTQTPRYLIKTRGQQVTLSCSPISGHRSVSWYQQTPGQGLQFLFEYFSETQRNKGNFPGRFSGRQFSNSRSEMNVSTLELGDSALYLCASRAGTSLSYEQYFGPGTRLTVT.

V is TRBV27 and J is TRBJ2-7; no clear D gene. Germline V gene sequence: CDR1 MNHEY, CDR2 SMNVEV (reference sequence). The CDR3 contains 13 residues. Trimming took 6 bases from V and 2 from J, leaving 11 bases between them. CDR3 sequence: CASSPTATYEQYF. CDR3 nucleotide sequence: TGTGCCAGCAGCCCGACTGCTACCTACGAGCAGTACTTC.

At least ten counts were recorded for this clone. The chain's CDR3 is CASEAGDFGEQYF. CDR3 coding DNA: TGTGCCAGCGAGGCAGGGGACTTCGGCGAGCAGTACTTC. This chain connects TRBV7-9 to TRBJ2-7; the D call may be TRBD1 or TRBD2 (6 bases each). Germline V CDR1 and CDR2: SEHNR, FQNEAQ (reference sequence). V lost 8 bases to trimming and J lost 6 bases, with 17 bases between them. This CDR3 spans 13 amino acids.

This clone was found once. The same CDR3 can be traced to other DNA sequences in this sample. The chain employs TRBV18 and TRBJ2-5; D not certain. V dropped 0 bases and J dropped 1 base, with 3 bases sitting between them. The CDR3 is 13 residues long. CDR1 and CDR2 from the germline V gene are KGHSH and LQKENI. CDR3 residues: CASSPPGQETQYF. The CDR3 bases are TGTGCCAGCTCACCACCGGGCCAAGAGACCCAGTACTTC.

This clone was detected only a few times. The V gene is TRBV10-3, the J gene TRBJ2-7; D possibly corresponds to TRBD2 (6 bases). The germline gives CDR1 ENHRY, CDR2 SYGVKD. This CDR3 contains 15 residues. V lost 6 bases and J lost 3, with 18 bases in between. In DNA form, the CDR3 reads TGTGCCATCAGAGCTCTAGGGACTCTAAACTACGAGCAGTACTTC. Amino acid sequence: CAIRALGTLNYEQYF.

To note about this clone: With a far larger clone one base away, a read error is the likely cause. The chain joins TRBV29-1 to TRBJ1-5, with D possibly TRBD1 on 6 matching bases. Trimming stripped 7 bases from V and 4 bases from J, with 14 bases between. The germline V gene has CDR1 SQVTM and CDR2 ANQGSEA. The CDR3 consists of 13 residues. This CDR3 reads CSAAQGPNQPQHF. The CDR3 nucleotides read TGCAGCGCTGCCCAGGGGCCAAATCAGCCCCAGCATTTT.

V gene TRBV6-5 combines with J gene TRBJ2-3; D not certain. In germline, CDR1 is MNHEY, CDR2 SVGAGI. CDR3 length: 14 amino acids. V was shortened by 9 bases and J by 7 bases, with 20 bases between the two germline ends. CDR3 amino acids: CASSSAGYLHTQYF. The CDR3 DNA follows: TGTGCCAGTTCGTCGGCAGGCTACCTTCATACGCAGTATTTT.

The rearrangement uses TRBV12-5 and TRBJ1-2; maybe TRBD1 (5 bases). This CDR3 is 14 amino acids long. The V end was cut by 2 bases, the J end by 5 bases, with 12 bases between. Germline V gives CDR1 LGHNT, CDR2 FRNRAP. CDR3 in DNA: TGTGCTAGTGGTTTGTTAGGACATTCTTATGGCTACACCTTC. As protein: CASGLLGHSYGYTF.

This rearrangement joins TRBV7-9 to TRBJ1-1, with 7 bases matching TRBD1. The ends lost 2 bases at V and 6 bases at J; junction bases unmatched: 12. This CDR3 comprises 16 residues. The germline V gene has CDR1 SEHNR and CDR2 FQNEAQ (reference sequence). The CDR3 spells CASSLRSSDRRAEAFF. The CDR3 nucleotides are TGTGCCAGCAGCTTAAGGAGTTCGGACAGGCGGGCTGAAGCTTTCTTT.

J is TRBJ2-5 and V is TRBV12-5; 14 bases align to TRBD2. The CDR3 contains 17 residues. Unmatched junction bases numbered 10, after V lost 5 bases and J lost 5 bases. Germline assignment: CDR1 LGHNT and CDR2 FRNRAP. The chain's CDR3 is CASGAGTSGSLTETQYF. CDR3 bases: TGTGCTAGTGGTGCCGGGACTAGCGGGAGTCTGACGGAGACCCAGTACTTC.

This clone was picked up a small number of times. A far larger clone is a single base away, which makes a read error likely. At the DNA level, this CDR3 is encoded by other sequences in the same sample as well. This sequence joins TRBV29-1 and TRBJ2-5, with a tentative D call TRBD2 (6 bases). Germline V lookup: CDR1 SQVTM, CDR2 ANQGSEA. The CDR3 totals 14 residues. Here the CDR3 DNA reads TGCAGCGTTGGCACGGGGCGGGGAATAGAGACTCAGTACTTC. Translated: CSVGTGRGIETQYF. Looking up the rest from reference TRBV29-1 and TRBJ2-5 gives the full variable domain: SAVISQKPSRDICQRGTSLTIQCQVDSQVTMMFWYRQQPGQSLTLIATANQGSEATYESGFVIDKFPISRPNLTFSTLTVSNMSPEDSSIYLCSVGTGRGIETQYFGPGTRLLVL.

The chain links TRBV7-6 to TRBJ2-5, with 8 bases that match TRBD2. J gave up 3 bases and V 3 bases, and 12 bases lay outside the gene matches. The CDR3 extends over 17 amino acids. Per the germline V gene, CDR1 is SGHVS and CDR2 is FNYEAQ. This chain's CDR3 is CASSLIGGSAGEETQYF. CDR3 DNA: TGTGCCAGCAGCTTGATCGGGGGGTCAGCGGGGGAAGAGACCCAGTACTTC.

This clone was observed a few times. The gene calls are TRBV4-1 and TRBJ1-6, with a weak D call TRBD1 (6 bases). The V and J ends lost 1 base and 6 bases respectively, with 13 bases between them. The CDR3 contains 16 residues. Germline CDR1 and CDR2: MGHRA and YSYEKL. CDR3 region: CASSQGWGPGNSPLHF. The CDR3 DNA sequence: TGCGCCAGCAGCCAAGGCTGGGGGCCTGGTAATTCACCCCTCCACTTT.

The V call is TRBV7-9, the J call TRBJ1-1; D ambiguous. Trimming shortened V by 5 bases and J by 4 bases, and 11 bases separated the two germline ends. The germline V gene has CDR1 SEHNR and CDR2 FQNEAQ (reference sequence). This CDR3 is built from 13 residues. The CDR3 loop reads CASSPTDGTEAFF. The DNA for the CDR3 is TGTGCCAGCAGCCCCACAGACGGCACTGAAGCTTTCTTT.

The chain combines TRBV7-3 with TRBJ2-3; TRBD2 matches at 8 bases. CDR3 length equals 16 residues. Trimming took 2 bases from V and 1 from J; bases not matched to a gene: 5. The germline CDR1 and CDR2 sequences are SGHTA and FQGTGA. CDR3 in DNA: TGTGCCAGCAGCTTACAGAATAGCGGGGGCACAGATACGCAGTATTTT. This translates into CASSLQNSGGTDTQYF.

V usage is TRBV19 and J usage is TRBJ2-6; either TRBD1 or TRBD2 may fit D (5 bases each). The CDR3 sequence is 15 residues long. Germline lookup yields CDR1 LNHDA and CDR2 SQIVND (reference sequence). Trimming stripped 5 bases from V and 6 bases from J, with 14 bases between. DNA for the CDR3: TGTGCCAGTAGTCGAGGGGTGAACGAGGCCAACGTCCTGACTTTC. It yields the protein CASSRGVNEANVLTF.

This rearrangement joins TRBV4-1 to TRBJ2-3; TRBD2 might be the D (6 bases). Germline assignment: CDR1 MGHRA and CDR2 YSYEKL. V was trimmed by 1 base and J by 3 bases, leaving 11 bases between them. This CDR3 region has 15 residues. CDR3 protein: CASSQGSLATDTQYF. In nucleotides, the CDR3 is TGCGCCAGCAGCCAAGGTAGCCTAGCGACAGATACGCAGTATTTT.

The chain has TRBV7-8 and TRBJ2-7; either TRBD1 or TRBD2 may fit D (5 bases each). Trimming shortened V by 0 bases and J by 7 bases, and 10 bases separated the two germline ends. The CDR3 length is 13 residues. CDR1 SGHVS and CDR2 FQNEAQ come from the germline V gene. The CDR3 sequence: CASSLAGAGEQYF. In DNA, the CDR3 is TGTGCCAGCAGCTTAGCGGGAGCAGGGGAGCAGTACTTC.

This clone was seen more than once but under ten times. CDR3 nucleotide sequence: TGTGCCAGTAGAGGACGCCTTCGAGACGGCTACACCTTC. It codes for CASRGRLRDGYTF. V usage is TRBV19 and J usage is TRBJ1-2; the D is unclear. Germline-derived CDR1 and CDR2 are LNHDA and SQIVND (reference sequence). The V end was cut by 6 bases, the J end by 8 bases, with 16 bases between. This CDR3 is built from 13 residues.

The chain has TRBV9 and TRBJ2-3; the D is unclear. V was cut by 0 bases and J by 4 bases, with 9 bases left in between. This CDR3 is built from 14 residues. The germline gives CDR1 SGDLS, CDR2 YYNGEE. CDR3 protein: CASSVGLEADTQYF. CDR3 sequence (DNA): TGTGCCAGCAGCGTAGGCCTAGAAGCAGATACGCAGTATTTT.

V and J are TRBV7-2 and TRBJ1-1; no clear D gene. Germline lookup yields CDR1 SGHTA and CDR2 FQGNSA. Trimming took off 1 base at V and 8 bases at J, with 14 bases between the two ends. The CDR3 covers 14 residues. CDR3 in amino acids: CASSLVRGKEEAFF. Here the CDR3 DNA reads TGTGCCAGCAGCTTAGTTAGAGGAAAGGAGGAAGCTTTCTTT.

This sequence joins TRBV15 and TRBJ2-5; TRBD1 aligns across 8 bases. CDR1 and CDR2 from the germline V gene are LNHNV and YYDKDF (reference sequence). The trim removed 5 bases at V and 0 bases at J, leaving 5 bases unmatched. This CDR3 has 15 amino acids. CDR3: CATSPRGQYQETQYF. In DNA, the CDR3 is TGTGCCACCAGCCCCAGGGGGCAGTACCAAGAGACCCAGTACTTC.

This clone appeared a single time. The chain recombines TRBV11-1 with TRBJ2-1; 7 bases are shared with TRBD2. Trimming cost V 1 base and J 7 bases; bases outside gene matches: 4. The CDR3 totals 14 residues. Germline lookup yields CDR1 SGHAT and CDR2 FQDESV (reference sequence). The CDR3 is CASSLGAGVNEQFF. Here the CDR3 DNA reads TGTGCCAGCAGCTTAGGGGCGGGAGTTAATGAGCAGTTCTTC.

The J gene is TRBJ1-2, the V gene TRBV6-4; D remains unclear. Germline V CDR1 and CDR2: MRHNA, SNTAGT. There are 15 residues in the CDR3. Trimming shortened V by 0 bases and J by 6 bases, and 14 bases separated the two germline ends. CDR3 protein: CASSDSIGQNHGYTF. CDR3 sequence (DNA): TGTGCCAGCAGTGACTCGATTGGGCAGAACCATGGCTACACCTTC.

This sequence joins TRBV9 and TRBJ1-3, with unresolved D. CDR3 length: 14 amino acids. CDR1 and CDR2 (germline): SGDLS, YYNGEE. Trimming pared 2 bases from V and 0 bases from J, leaving 6 bases between. The CDR3 sequence is CASSVGLSGNTIYF. The CDR3, as DNA: TGTGCCAGCAGCGTTGGTCTCTCTGGAAACACCATATATTTT.

This chain uses TRBV7-3 with TRBJ2-3; 10 positions match TRBD2. Germline V gives CDR1 SGHTA, CDR2 FQGTGA. V was pared by 5 bases and J by 8 bases, with 4 bases of the junction left unmatched. The CDR3 totals 13 residues. CDR3 nucleotides: TGTGCCAGCAGCACTAGCGGGGATGCTACGCAGTATTTT. Residues: CASSTSGDATQYF.

The genes are TRBV2 and TRBJ2-3; 7 bases fit TRBD2. The CDR3 is 12 residues long. Germline V gives CDR1 SNHLY, CDR2 FYNNEI. The junction had 1 base not matched to a gene; V was cut back by 5 bases and J by 5 bases. CDR3 DNA: TGTGCCAGCAGTCCGGGGGGAGATACGCAGTATTTT. Amino acid sequence: CASSPGGDTQYF.